Listed below are T cell receptor beta chains from one sample, sequenced in a study of shared clonotypes between healthy human individuals. TCRdb's copy holds only in-frame clones and misses some; the assay was immunoSEQ multiplex PCR. The sample yields some 2,400,000 clones, more than 90% seen once. Sequenced input: naive CD4+ T cells sorted from blood. Receptor source: a man younger than 30 in good health. Both conserved end residues are part of each CDR3. D genes are given only for firm matches. Size tells how often a clone was seen (once, few, many) or the class of an expanded clone, and some rows leave it out.

d_call clone_size j_call v_call cdr3_aa cdr3_nt
TRBD1 - TRBJ1-6 TRBV18 CASSPRTGDQIGALHF TGTGCCAGCTCACCGCGGACAGGGGATCAAATTGGGGCCCTCCACTTT
- - TRBJ1-4 TRBV5-6 CASRMGGGATNEKLFF TGTGCCAGCAGGATGGGGGGTGGCGCAACTAATGAAAAACTGTTTTTT
- - TRBJ2-4 TRBV4-3 CASSQDALDNLLPESKNIQYF TGCGCCAGCAGCCAAGACGCATTGGACAATCTTCTGCCCGAGTCCAAAAACATTCAGTACTTC
- - TRBJ2-1 TRBV20-1 CSAKDPNEQFF TGCAGTGCTAAAGATCCCAATGAGCAGTTCTTC
TRBD2 - TRBJ2-7 TRBV7-9 CASSPLPSGGRVFEQYF TGTGCCAGCAGCCCGCTCCCTAGCGGGGGCAGGGTCTTCGAGCAGTACTTC
TRBD1 - TRBJ2-5 TRBV7-7 CASSLGGTGQETQYF TGTGCTAGCAGCTTAGGGGGGACAGGACAAGAGACCCAGTACTTC
- - TRBJ2-5 TRBV28 CASSPRDPGGWTQYF TGTGCCAGCAGTCCTAGAGATCCGGGTGGTTGGACCCAGTACTTC
TRBD1 - TRBJ2-5 TRBV11-2 CASSLADRGREETQYF TGTGCCAGCAGCTTAGCGGACAGGGGGCGCGAAGAGACCCAGTACTTC
- - TRBJ1-1 TRBV10-3 CAISEGRGTEAFF TGTGCCATCAGTGAGGGACGGGGAACTGAAGCTTTCTTT
- - TRBJ2-7 TRBV30 CAWSVTGGMRLEQYF TGTGCCTGGAGTGTAACCGGGGGAATGCGTCTCGAGCAGTACTTC
TRBD2 - TRBJ2-2 TRBV5-1 CASSQGGKAGELFF TGCGCCAGCAGCCAGGGAGGGAAGGCCGGGGAGCTGTTTTTT
- once TRBJ2-7 TRBV5-1 CASSRGGALGHEQYF TGCGCCAGCAGCAGGGGGGGCGCCCTAGGGCACGAGCAGTACTTC
- - TRBJ1-5 TRBV10-3 CAISEGLGNQPQHF TGTGCCATCAGTGAAGGGCTGGGCAATCAGCCCCAGCATTTT
TRBD2 - TRBJ2-7 TRBV27 CASSARLAGSLSYEQYF TGTGCCAGCAGTGCTCGACTAGCGGGGAGCCTTTCCTACGAGCAGTACTTC
- few TRBJ1-1 TRBV19 CASSITGKVEAFF TGTGCCAGTAGTATTACAGGGAAGGTGGAAGCTTTCTTT
- few TRBJ1-6 TRBV5-5 CASSLISNFNSPLHF TGTGCCAGCAGCTTGATTTCCAACTTTAATTCACCCCTCCACTTT
- - TRBJ2-3 TRBV30 CAWGGEGTADTQYF TGTGCCTGGGGAGGAGAAGGGACGGCAGATACGCAGTATTTT
TRBD1 - TRBJ2-5 TRBV7-2 CASAKGGTETQYF TGTGCCAGCGCTAAAGGGGGCACAGAGACCCAGTACTTC
TRBD1 - TRBJ2-3 TRBV28 CASRLSGTGPDTQYF TGTGCCAGCAGACTCTCCGGGACAGGGCCTGATACGCAGTATTTT
TRBD2 - TRBJ2-2 TRBV5-1 CASSPRQLAGGTGELFF TGCGCCAGCAGCCCCAGACAACTAGCGGGCGGCACCGGGGAGCTGTTTTTT
TRBD1 once TRBJ2-1 TRBV5-1 CASKLRWGQGYNEQFF TGCGCCAGCAAGCTTAGGTGGGGACAGGGCTACAATGAGCAGTTCTTC
TRBD1 few TRBJ1-5 TRBV18 CASSPQGANSNQPQHF TGTGCCAGCTCACCCCAGGGGGCAAATAGCAATCAGCCCCAGCATTTT
- - TRBJ2-7 TRBV30 CAWSGLSYEQYF TGTGCCTGGAGTGGTCTTTCCTACGAGCAGTACTTC
- - TRBJ1-4 TRBV20-1 CSAFYEKLFF TGCAGTGCTTTCTATGAAAAACTGTTTTTT
TRBD1 - TRBJ1-2 TRBV11-2 CASSFSGTGDYGYTF TGTGCCAGCAGCTTTTCAGGGACAGGTGACTATGGCTACACCTTC
- - TRBJ2-7 TRBV28 CASSLRTDFEQYF TGTGCCAGCAGTCTCCGGACAGATTTCGAGCAGTACTTC
- once TRBJ2-5 TRBV5-6 CASSMSNQETQYF TGTGCCAGCAGCATGAGCAACCAAGAGACCCAGTACTTC
- few TRBJ1-2 TRBV5-1 CASSLSQPDLYGYTF TGCGCCAGCAGCTTATCGCAGCCTGACCTCTATGGCTACACCTTC
- - TRBJ1-5 TRBV19 CASSIHTGKRVSNQPQHF TGTGCCAGTAGTATTCACACAGGGAAGAGGGTTAGCAATCAGCCCCAGCATTTT
- few TRBJ2-7 TRBV5-4 CASSLRDYEQYF TGTGCCAGCAGCTTGCGGGACTACGAGCAGTACTTC
TRBD1 - TRBJ2-2 TRBV10-1 CASSAGTGNTGELFF TGCGCCAGCAGTGCCGGGACAGGGAACACCGGGGAGCTGTTTTTT
TRBD2 - TRBJ2-5 TRBV19 CASSIARTSGGQETQYF TGTGCCAGTAGTATAGCCCGGACTAGCGGGGGCCAAGAGACCCAGTACTTC
- - TRBJ1-4 TRBV27 CASNKTLRRNITTNEKLFF TGTGCCAGCAACAAAACTCTCAGACGGAATATTACAACTAATGAAAAACTGTTTTTT
TRBD1 once TRBJ1-5 TRBV7-8 CASSTRDRQNQPQHF TGTGCCAGCAGCACCCGGGACAGACAAAATCAGCCCCAGCATTTT
- - TRBJ2-7 TRBV5-5 CASSLGAYEQYF TGTGCCAGCAGCTTGGGAGCCTACGAGCAGTACTTC
- - TRBJ2-7 TRBV11-1 CASSLAQVDSYEQYF TGTGCCAGCAGCTTAGCACAGGTCGACTCCTACGAGCAGTACTTC
- - TRBJ1-1 TRBV18 CASSGGAPTAEAFF TGTGCCAGCTCTGGAGGTGCGCCGACCGCTGAAGCTTTCTTT
- - TRBJ1-5 TRBV30 CAWGKGSLSQPQHF TGTGCCTGGGGTAAAGGCTCTCTAAGTCAGCCCCAGCATTTT
TRBD2 - TRBJ2-7 TRBV6-6 CASSFAAGAHEQYF TGTGCCAGCAGCTTCGCGGCGGGAGCCCACGAGCAGTACTTC
TRBD1 once TRBJ2-7 TRBV14 CASSTGQGGTYEQYF TGTGCCAGCAGCACCGGACAGGGGGGAACCTACGAGCAGTACTTC
- - TRBJ1-4 TRBV11-2 CASSLGFEWNEKLFF TGTGCCAGCAGCTTAGGGTTCGAATGGAATGAAAAACTGTTTTTT
- - TRBJ2-1 TRBV27 CASSQGRGISYNEQFF TGTGCCAGCAGCCAGGGAAGGGGGATTTCCTACAATGAGCAGTTCTTC
- - TRBJ2-3 TRBV30 CAWALIDTQYF TGTGCCTGGGCCTTAATAGATACGCAGTATTTT
- - TRBJ2-5 TRBV6-5 CASSYDSSGTQYF TGTGCCAGCAGTTACGACAGTTCGGGGACCCAGTACTTC
TRBD2 - TRBJ2-7 TRBV5-1 CASSPGRGSNEQYF TGCGCCAGCAGCCCCGGGCGCGGGAGTAACGAGCAGTACTTC
- - TRBJ2-2 TRBV5-6 CASSLPTGELFF TGTGCCAGCAGCCTACCCACCGGGGAGCTGTTTTTT
- - TRBJ2-3 TRBV2 CASSARGRADTQYF TGTGCCAGCAGTGCGAGGGGTAGGGCAGATACGCAGTATTTT
- - TRBJ1-6 TRBV5-4 CASSTRTTGISPLHF TGTGCCAGCAGCACGAGGACGACTGGGATTTCACCCCTCCACTTT
TRBD1 - TRBJ1-6 TRBV23-1 CASSQNGPTGNNSPLHF TGCGCCAGCAGTCAAAACGGGCCGACAGGGAATAATTCACCCCTCCACTTT
- - TRBJ2-7 TRBV9 CASSAHGGPFKYEQYF TGTGCCAGCAGCGCACATGGGGGTCCCTTTAAATACGAGCAGTACTTC
- - TRBJ1-1 TRBV2 CASSESPRMNTEAFF TGTGCCAGCAGTGAATCGCCACGCATGAACACTGAAGCTTTCTTT
TRBD2 - TRBJ2-1 TRBV5-1 CASSLALAGGGEQFF TGCGCCAGCAGCTTGGCACTAGCGGGAGGGGGTGAGCAGTTCTTC
- - TRBJ2-7 TRBV6-5 CASSYGGRYEQYF TGTGCCAGCAGTTACGGGGGGAGGTACGAGCAGTACTTC
- - TRBJ1-5 TRBV10-1 CASSENGANQPQHF TGCGCCAGCAGTGAAAACGGAGCAAATCAGCCCCAGCATTTT
TRBD1 - TRBJ1-4 TRBV27 CASSYGGTGGSEKLFF TGTGCCAGCAGTTATGGTGGGACAGGGGGATCGGAAAAACTGTTTTTT
TRBD1 - TRBJ2-2 TRBV9 CASSVRGQVNTGELFF TGTGCCAGCAGCGTTCGGGGACAGGTGAACACCGGGGAGCTGTTTTTT
TRBD1 - TRBJ2-7 TRBV14 CASSPFTGANEQYF TGTGCCAGCAGCCCCTTTACAGGGGCGAACGAGCAGTACTTC
- - TRBJ2-5 TRBV2 CASSEMGGSQETQYF TGTGCCAGCAGTGAAATGGGGGGATCTCAAGAGACCCAGTACTTC
- few TRBJ2-4 TRBV5-1 CASSSTGDIQYF TGCGCCAGCAGCTCGACCGGGGACATTCAGTACTTC